A single sample is the source of the 13 T cell receptor beta chains below, sequenced in a study of cytomegalovirus exposure and HLA in healthy donors. It was with 60 Vbeta and 13 Jbeta primers that the PCR ran. Sequencing was performed with immunoSEQ multiplex PCR; in TCRdb, only in-frame clones are kept and a portion is missing. Of about 160,000 clones listed, roughly 84% are singletons. Material: PBMCs. These receptors came from a man younger than 35 in good health and CMV-seropositive.

The chain couples TRBV29-1 to TRBJ2-3; 7 bases are a match to TRBD1. Germline V gene data show CDR1 as SQVTM and CDR2 as ANQGSEA. This CDR3 is built from 12 residues. Trimming took 6 bases from V and 4 from J; bases not matched to a gene: 4. The CDR3 loop is CSVRQGSDTQYF. The CDR3 DNA is TGCAGCGTCAGACAGGGCTCAGATACGCAGTATTTT.

This clone was counted a few times. The rearrangement joins TRBV7-3 to TRBJ2-3; 7 bases agree with TRBD2. Germline V lookup: CDR1 SGHTA, CDR2 FQGTGA. The CDR3 contains 15 residues. J lost 0 bases, V lost 5 bases, and 5 bases had no gene match. In DNA, the CDR3 is TGTGCCAGCAGCCGAAGCGGGATTAGCACAGATACGCAGTATTTT. This translates into CASSRSGISTDTQYF. Drawing the rest from reference TRBV7-3 and TRBJ2-3, the complete variable domain is GAGVSQTPSNKVTEKGKYVELRCDPISGHTALYWYRQSLGQGPEFLIYFQGTGAADDSGLPNDRFFAVRPEGSVSTLKIQRTERGDSAVYLCASSRSGISTDTQYFGPGTRLTVL.

The rearrangement uses TRBV5-6 and TRBJ2-1, with 8 nucleotides matching TRBD1. This CDR3 has 17 residues. CDR1 is SGHDT and CDR2 is YYEEEE in the germline V gene. Losses at the gene ends were 0 bases for V and 8 bases for J; bases not matched to a gene: 13. The CDR3 protein is CASSLARGRILADEQFF. The CDR3 DNA follows: TGTGCCAGCAGCTTGGCCAGGGGGCGGATATTAGCCGATGAGCAGTTCTTC. Using reference TRBV5-6 and TRBJ2-1 for the parts outside the CDR3, the full variable domain is DAGVTQSPTHLIKTRGQQVTLRCSPKSGHDTVSWYQQALGQGPQFIFQYYEEEERQRGNFPDRFSGHQFPNYSSELNVNALLLGDSALYLCASSLARGRILADEQFFGPGTRLTVL.

The chain is built from TRBV9 and TRBJ2-3, with 10 bases that match TRBD2. The V segment lost 4 bases and the J segment 6 bases; nucleotides outside the gene matches: 8. Germline V CDR1 and CDR2: SGDLS, YYNGEE. This CDR3 region has 15 residues. The CDR3: CASSPSGGASDTQYF. The CDR3 DNA is TGTGCCAGCAGCCCAAGCGGGGGGGCCTCCGATACGCAGTATTTT. Using reference TRBV9 and TRBJ2-3 for the parts outside the CDR3, the full variable domain is DSGVTQTPKHLITATGQRVTLRCSPRSGDLSVYWYQQSLDQGLQFLIQYYNGEERAKGNILERFSAQQFPDLHSELNLSSLELGDSALYFCASSPSGGASDTQYFGPGTRLTVL.

The chain has TRBV6-5 and TRBJ1-5, with unresolved D. The CDR3 is 12 amino acids. The V and J ends lost 4 bases and 4 bases respectively, with 5 bases between them. The germline CDR1 and CDR2 sequences are MNHEY and SVGAGI. CDR3 bases: TGTGCCAGCAGTTCTGTAAATCAGCCCCAGCATTTT. Translated, it gives CASSSVNQPQHF.

V gene TRBV6-6 combines with J gene TRBJ1-2; D unresolved. The CDR3 sequence is 13 residues long. Trimming took 6 bases from V and 8 from J, leaving 16 bases between them. Germline-derived CDR1 and CDR2 are MNHNY and SVGAGI (reference sequence). The CDR3 bases are TGTGCCAGCAGCTCCTACCTTAGAGGAGGCTACACCTTC. It codes for CASSSYLRGGYTF.

This sequence joins TRBV7-9 and TRBJ1-1, with TRBD1 matching over 7 bases. Germline V lookup: CDR1 SEHNR, CDR2 FQNEAQ (reference sequence). The CDR3 has 14 amino acids. With V trimmed by 4 bases and J by 5 bases, 7 bases remained unmatched. In DNA form, the CDR3 reads TGTGCCAGCAGCTGGGTACGACAGGGAACTGAAGCTTTCTTT. The encoded protein is CASSWVRQGTEAFF.

V is TRBV7-2 and J is TRBJ2-4, with D maybe TRBD2 (5 bases). The CDR3 covers 16 residues. Trimming pared 4 bases from V and 1 base from J, leaving 14 bases between. Germline lookup yields CDR1 SGHTA and CDR2 FQGNSA. The CDR3 loop reads CASSSKISGAKNIQYF. The CDR3 DNA follows: TGTGCCAGCAGCTCAAAGATATCGGGGGCCAAAAACATTCAGTACTTC.

For this clone: Other nucleotide sequences from this sample produce the same CDR3. V and J are TRBV4-1 and TRBJ1-1; the D is unclear. This CDR3 is built from 14 residues. V gave up 0 bases and J gave up 1 base, with 6 bases separating them. In germline, CDR1 is MGHRA, CDR2 YSYEKL. This chain's CDR3 is CASSQDAGNTEAFF. Written as DNA, the CDR3 is TGCGCCAGCAGCCAAGACGCAGGGAACACTGAAGCTTTCTTT.

The chain joins TRBV5-1 to TRBJ2-5; perhaps TRBD1 as D (6 bases). The CDR3 runs 16 residues. Looked up from germline, CDR1 is SGHRS and CDR2 is YFSETQ. Trimming pared 0 bases from V and 5 bases from J, leaving 17 bases between. CDR3 region: CASSLGLPQGWETQYF. The CDR3 DNA reads as TGCGCCAGCAGCTTGGGACTCCCTCAGGGGTGGGAGACCCAGTACTTC.

The chain recombines TRBV10-3 with TRBJ2-7, with a weak D call TRBD2 (7 bases). This CDR3 has 14 amino acids. Germline V gene data show CDR1 as ENHRY and CDR2 as SYGVKD. V shed 4 bases and J shed 1 base, with 11 bases lying between them. For the CDR3, the DNA is TGTGCCATCAGTGGGGGGGGCAGTTCCTACGAGCAGTACTTC. Encoded protein: CAISGGGSSYEQYF.

Concerning this clone: The germline gene is not matched at one end of the junction; a read error may be the cause. J is TRBJ2-5 and V is TRBV7-7; a possible D gene is TRBD2 (6 bases). Germline V gene lookup returns CDR1 SSHAT and CDR2 FNYEAQ (reference sequence). This CDR3 region has 14 residues. CDR3 DNA: TGTGCTAGCAGCCCCGGAGGGCCGTGGGAGACCCAGTACTTC. Translation: CASSPGGPWETQYF.

The genes are TRBV18 and TRBJ2-7; TRBD1 matches 7 bases. V lost 3 bases and J lost 2; bases outside the gene matches: 4. The CDR3 contains 14 residues. Germline V gene sequence: CDR1 KGHSH, CDR2 LQKENI. CDR3 nucleotides: TGTGCCAGCTCACCGGGACAGCGGACCTACGAGCAGTACTTC. Its protein is CASSPGQRTYEQYF.